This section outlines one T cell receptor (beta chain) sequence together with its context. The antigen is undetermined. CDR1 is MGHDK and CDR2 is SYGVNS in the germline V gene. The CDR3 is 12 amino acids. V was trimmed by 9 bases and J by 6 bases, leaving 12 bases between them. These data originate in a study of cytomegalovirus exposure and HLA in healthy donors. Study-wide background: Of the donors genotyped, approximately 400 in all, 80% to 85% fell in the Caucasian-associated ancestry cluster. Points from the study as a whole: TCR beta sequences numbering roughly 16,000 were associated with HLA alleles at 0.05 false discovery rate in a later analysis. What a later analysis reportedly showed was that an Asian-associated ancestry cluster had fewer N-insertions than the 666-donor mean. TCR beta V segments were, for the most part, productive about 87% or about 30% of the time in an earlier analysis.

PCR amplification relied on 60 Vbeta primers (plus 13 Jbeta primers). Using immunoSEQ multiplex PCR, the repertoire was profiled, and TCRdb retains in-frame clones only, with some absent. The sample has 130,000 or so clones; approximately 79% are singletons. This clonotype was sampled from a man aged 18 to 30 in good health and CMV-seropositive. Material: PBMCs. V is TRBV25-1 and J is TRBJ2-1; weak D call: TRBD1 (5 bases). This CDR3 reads CARYRPPNEQFF. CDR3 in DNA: TGTGCCAGATACAGGCCACCCAATGAGCAGTTCTTC. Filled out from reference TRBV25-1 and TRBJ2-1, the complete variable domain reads EADIYQTPRYLVIGTGKKITLECSQTMGHDKMYWYQQDPGMELHLIHYSYGVNSTEKGDLSSESTVSRIRTEHFPLTLESARPSHTSQYLCARYRPPNEQFFGPGTRLTVL.